These T cell receptor beta chains were read from a single sample in a study of OX40 agonist ivuxolimab in advanced cancers. Clones were sequenced by immunoSEQ multiplex PCR, and TCRdb holds only the in-frame ones, with some missing. The repertoire holds 55,000 to 65,000 clones, with 70% to 90% as singletons. Sample: CD4+ or CD8+ T cells sorted from blood, taken in a trial of the OX40 agonist ivuxolimab. The receptors come from an adult with an advanced solid tumor such as melanoma, head and neck, liver or kidney cancer. Each CDR3 is given with its conserved first and last residue. D genes are given only for firm matches. Clone size appears in some rows only: once, few, many, or a class for an expanded clone.

>TRBJ2-5|NA|TRBV7-9|TRBD2
TGTGCCAGCAGGCCCGGACTAGCGGGGTCCCAAGAGACCCAGTACTTC
CASRPGLAGSQETQYF
>TRBJ1-5|NA|TRBV2|NA
TGTGCCAGCAGTGTTTTAGGGGATGGTCAGCCCCAGCATTTT
CASSVLGDGQPQHF
>TRBJ1-6|NA|TRBV6-6|NA
TGTGCCAGCAGCCGCGGGGGGCATAATTCACCCCTCCACTTT
CASSRGGHNSPLHF
>TRBJ2-7|NA|TRBV10-3|NA
TGTGCCATCAGTGGGGACACTAGCTCCTACGAGCAGTACTTC
CAISGDTSSYEQYF
>TRBJ2-3|NA|TRBV4-1|NA
TGCGCCAGCAGCCAATTTTTAACAGATACGCAGTATTTT
CASSQFLTDTQYF
>TRBJ1-1|NA|TRBV29-1|NA
TGCAGCGGGACGGGACACCTGAACACTGAAGCTTTCTTT
CSGTGHLNTEAFF
>TRBJ2-3|NA|TRBV14|NA
TGTGCCAGCAGCCACTTAGGGAAGGGAGAGAGCACAGATACGCAGTATTTT
CASSHLGKGESTDTQYF
>TRBJ2-3|NA|TRBV2|NA
TGTGCCAGCAGTGAATTAGGGAGAGATACGCAGTATTTT
CASSELGRDTQYF
>TRBJ2-5|NA|TRBV5-1|NA
TGCGCCAGCAGCTTGGACAGTGGGCGAATCGAGACCCAGTACTTC
CASSLDSGRIETQYF
>TRBJ1-1|NA|TRBV7-9|NA
TGTGCCAGCAGCAACAACATTCGGGACATGGGTTTCTTT
CASSNNIRDMGFF
>TRBJ1-6|NA|TRBV10-3|NA
TGTGCCATCCAGGGAGTCTATAATTCACCCCTCCACTTT
CAIQGVYNSPLHF
>TRBJ2-1|NA|TRBV12-5|NA
TGTGCTAGTGGTTCTGGGGCAGGAAGCTACAATGAGCAGTTCTTC
CASGSGAGSYNEQFF
>TRBJ2-2|NA|TRBV4-1|TRBD1
TGCGCCAGCAGGAGGACAGGGGGCGGCACCGGGGAGCTGTTTTTT
CASRRTGGGTGELFF
>TRBJ2-3|NA|TRBV27|TRBD1
TGTGCCAGCCATGAGGGACAGCCCACAGATACGCAGTATTTT
CASHEGQPTDTQYF
>TRBJ2-3|NA|TRBV29-1|TRBD2
TGCAGCGTTGTAGGAAGCGGGGGCACAGATACGCAGTATTTT
CSVVGSGGTDTQYF
>TRBJ2-6|NA|TRBV7-9|TRBD2
TGTGCCAGCAGCCCCGGGACTAGCTCTGGGGCCAACGTCCTGACTTTC
CASSPGTSSGANVLTF
>TRBJ2-5|NA|TRBV10-1|TRBD2
TGCGCCAGCAGTGACCCCGGGCGGGGGCAAGAGACCCAGTACTTC
CASSDPGRGQETQYF
>TRBJ1-5|once|TRBV9|NA
TGTGCCAGCAGCACATCAGCGAATCAGCCCCAGCATTTT
CASSTSANQPQHF
>TRBJ1-2|NA|TRBV12-5|NA
TGTGCTAGTGGTTTGAGCCCCGGGACAAGGTATGGCTACACCTTC
CASGLSPGTRYGYTF
>TRBJ1-2|once|TRBV18|NA
TGTGCCAGCTCACCAGGGGGCACGGCCTATGGCTACACCTTC
CASSPGGTAYGYTF